The T cell receptor beta chain described here comes from a study of cytomegalovirus exposure and HLA in healthy donors. Regarding the study as a whole: Roughly uniform depth of sequencing across donors was assumed in presence/absence analyses. A later analysis linked 15,000 to 20,000 TCR beta sequences to HLA alleles at 0.05 false discovery rate.

The PCR made use of 60 Vbeta and 13 Jbeta primers. Measured with immunoSEQ multiplex PCR; TCRdb has only the in-frame clones, and not every one. The sample lists 140,000 to 150,000 clones, 79% occurring once. V lost 4 bases and J lost 5, with 11 bases in between. Germline V gives CDR1 MDHEN, CDR2 SYDVKM. The CDR3 length is 13 residues. On this clone itself: Its antigen is currently unknown.

Sequencing was done on a sample of PBMCs. V usage is TRBV28 and J usage is TRBJ1-1; D gene unclear. The receptor comes from a woman aged 40 to 49 in good health and CMV-seropositive. The CDR3 DNA reads TGTGCCAGCAGTTCGCCGGGGTTTACTGAAGCTTTCTTT. Its protein is CASSSPGFTEAFF. Drawing the rest from reference TRBV28 and TRBJ1-1, the complete variable domain is DVKVTQSSRYLVKRTGEKVFLECVQDMDHENMFWYRQDPGLGLRLIYFSYDVKMKEKGDIPEGYSVSREKKERFSLILESASTNQTSMYLCASSSPGFTEAFFGQGTRLTVV.